Listed below are T cell receptor beta chains from one sample, sequenced in a study of T cell responses to AZD1222 COVID-19 vaccine. Here immunoSEQ multiplex PCR was the method, and the copy in TCRdb shows in-frame clones only, minus some. The sample comprises 70,000 or so clones, about four fifths of which are singletons, and roughly 6% rests with the top ten. This sample comprised peripheral blood, obtained 28 days after the second AZD1222 dose. The receptors derive from an adult who received the AZD1222 COVID-19 vaccine. CDR3s include the opening cysteine and the closing phenylalanine or tryptophan. The D gene is left open where the match is weak. Size tells how often a clone was seen (once, few, many) or the class of an expanded clone, and some rows leave it out.

J gene | D gene | clone size | V gene | CDR3 protein | CDR3 DNA
TRBJ1-4 | NA | once | TRBV19 | CASSPRDRDEKLFF | TGTGCCAGTAGCCCCAGGGATCGGGATGAAAAACTGTTTTTT
TRBJ1-1 | NA | NA | TRBV2 | CASRDTDWNTEAFF | TGTGCCAGCAGGGATACCGACTGGAACACTGAAGCTTTCTTT
TRBJ2-5 | TRBD1 | NA | TRBV11-2 | CASSTLTGWLETQYF | TGTGCCAGCAGCACACTGACAGGGTGGTTGGAGACCCAGTACTTC
TRBJ2-2 | NA | NA | TRBV7-8 | CASSLAEYPNTGELFF | TGTGCCAGCAGCTTAGCCGAGTACCCGAACACCGGGGAGCTGTTTTTT
TRBJ1-1 | NA | NA | TRBV25-1 | CASSESMGTEAFF | TGTGCCAGCAGTGAATCTATGGGCACTGAAGCTTTCTTT
TRBJ1-2 | NA | medium-sized | TRBV7-9 | CASSPSRLDDGYTF | TGTGCCAGCAGCCCCTCAAGATTGGACGATGGCTACACCTTC
TRBJ2-5 | TRBD1 | NA | TRBV15 | CATSGLLGQGQETQYF | TGTGCCACCAGCGGGTTGCTGGGACAGGGACAAGAGACCCAGTACTTC
TRBJ1-2 | TRBD1 | NA | TRBV6-5 | CASKLDQGQVYGYTF | TGTGCCAGCAAATTGGACCAGGGACAGGTCTATGGCTACACCTTC
TRBJ1-6 | TRBD1 | NA | TRBV5-4 | CASSLGTGGRAVISPLHF | TGTGCCAGCAGCTTGGGGACAGGGGGAAGGGCGGTCATTTCACCCCTCCACTTT
TRBJ2-5 | TRBD1 | NA | TRBV5-1 | CASSLRTGYETQYF | TGCGCCAGCAGCTTACGGACAGGGTACGAGACCCAGTACTTC
TRBJ2-5 | TRBD2 | NA | TRBV3-1/TRBV3-2 | CASSLRLAGTQETQYF | TGTGCCAGCAGCCTCCGACTAGCGGGGACCCAAGAGACCCAGTACTTC
TRBJ1-4 | TRBD1 | NA | TRBV28 | CASTDRGGLEKLFF | TGTGCCAGCACCGACAGGGGTGGTTTAGAAAAACTGTTTTTT
TRBJ1-4 | NA | NA | TRBV9 | CASSLVGGENEKLFF | TGTGCCAGCAGCCTCGTCGGGGGGGAAAATGAAAAACTGTTTTTT
TRBJ2-1 | TRBD1 | NA | TRBV11-2 | CASSFVGPGGGNEQFF | TGTGCCAGCAGCTTTGTGGGGCCAGGGGGTGGGAATGAGCAGTTCTTC
TRBJ2-7 | NA | NA | TRBV2 | CATRSGTTLEQYF | TGTGCCACCCGGAGTGGGACAACCCTCGAGCAGTACTTC
TRBJ1-5 | NA | NA | TRBV27 | CATSARFNQPQHF | TGTGCCACCAGCGCCAGGTTCAATCAGCCCCAGCATTTT
TRBJ2-2 | NA | NA | TRBV2 | CASRGLYTGELFF | TGTGCCAGTCGGGGCTTGTACACCGGGGAGCTGTTTTTT
TRBJ1-5 | NA | medium-sized | TRBV7-8 | CASSSYRIPSNQPQHF | TGTGCCAGCAGCAGCTACAGGATCCCTAGCAATCAGCCCCAGCATTTT
TRBJ1-3 | TRBD1 | NA | TRBV7-9 | CASSLDRGLRGNTIYF | TGTGCCAGCAGCTTAGACAGGGGGCTGCGTGGAAACACCATATATTTT